This TCR beta chain comes out of a study of CD8 T cells in Susac syndrome. The CDR3 runs to 21 residues. The germline CDR1 and CDR2 sequences are LGHNA and YNFKEQ. With 0 bases clipped from V and 4 bases from J, the junction kept 21 bases outside the gene matches. When the RNA was reverse transcribed, random hexamers were used with an input of about 0.5 to 1 ug. By means of immunoSEQ multiplex PCR, TCR beta CDR3 spanning 54 Vbeta and 13 Jbeta underwent amplification. TCRdb fed the immunoSEQ multiplex PCR reads into MiXCR, producing one record per CDR3 protein. The profile shows over 350,000 distinct CDR3 sequences, approximately 89% of them singletons. TCR beta sequences were obtained from blood CD8+ and CD4+ T cells. The TEMRA cells underwent FACS enrichment, while the CD8+ and CD4+ T cells underwent negative isolation.

This TCR derives from a human donor with multiple sclerosis. What was sequenced was CD8+ T cells from PBMCs. This chain connects TRBV4-2 to TRBJ2-3; 8 nucleotides match TRBD2. CDR3 nucleotides: TGTGCCAGCAGCCAAGAGCTGCTCGGAACGGGAGGGATCCCCCACTCAGATACGCAGTATTTT. Translated: CASSQELLGTGGIPHSDTQYF.